These 27 T cell receptor beta chains were all obtained from the same sample, sequenced in a study of blood T cell repertoires in COVID-19. Generated by immunoSEQ multiplex PCR, the TCRdb table keeps only in-frame clones and is missing some. This table has roughly 150,000 clones, 70% to 90% appearing once. The sequenced material came from peripheral blood. The receptors derive from a human donor in a cohort sampled during active COVID-19.

The chain links TRBV3-1 (or the pseudogene TRBV3-2) to TRBJ1-1; 7 bases match TRBD1. The CDR3 runs to 15 residues. With V trimmed by 4 bases and J by 1 base, 6 bases remained unmatched. Germline loops: CDR1 LGHDT, CDR2 YNNKEL (reference sequence). The CDR3 loop reads CASSRETGTNTEAFF. The CDR3 DNA is TGTGCCAGCAGCCGCGAGACAGGGACGAACACTGAAGCTTTCTTT.

The gene calls are TRBV7-3 and TRBJ2-7, with 7 bases lining up with TRBD2. V shed 5 bases and J 6 bases; nucleotides not matched to a gene: 7. Germline V CDR1 and CDR2: SGHTA, FQGTGA. The length of the CDR3 is 13 residues. CDR3: CASSGGEGSEQYF. CDR3 nucleotides: TGTGCCAGCAGCGGGGGGGAGGGTAGCGAGCAGTACTTC.

The chain joins TRBV28 to TRBJ1-5, with D possibly being TRBD1 (6 bases). The germline V gene has CDR1 MDHEN and CDR2 SYDVKM. V was trimmed by 1 base and J by 3 bases, leaving 13 bases between them. The CDR3 is 16 residues long. The CDR3: CASSLYRQAHNQPQHF. The CDR3 DNA reads TGTGCCAGCAGTTTATACCGACAGGCCCACAATCAGCCCCAGCATTTT.

The J gene is TRBJ1-1, the V gene TRBV29-1; 7 bases are a match to TRBD1. Germline V gene sequence: CDR1 SQVTM, CDR2 ANQGSEA. The CDR3 spans 13 residues. The ends lost 1 base at V and 5 bases at J; junction bases unmatched: 4. The CDR3 here is CSVEGSRGTEAFF. The CDR3, as DNA: TGCAGCGTTGAAGGGAGCAGGGGGACTGAAGCTTTCTTT.

The CDR3 DNA follows: TGTGCCAGCAGCCAAGAGGCTTTGTCGGGGTATCCACCCCTCCACTTT. This codes for CASSQEALSGYPPLHF. This chain uses TRBV14 with TRBJ1-6; no firm D call. V was trimmed by 0 bases and J by 11 bases, leaving 17 bases between them. This CDR3 spans 16 amino acids. Per the germline V gene, CDR1 is SGHDN and CDR2 is FVKESK.

The J gene is TRBJ1-5, the V gene TRBV6-1; TRBD1 is a possible D gene (5 bases). Germline loops: CDR1 MNHNS, CDR2 SASEGT. The CDR3 extends over 15 amino acids. The V end was cut by 3 bases, the J end by 3 bases, with 12 bases between. CDR3 sequence (DNA): TGTGCCAGCAGTGACACAGGAGAATACAATCAGCCCCAGCATTTT. It is translated as CASSDTGEYNQPQHF.

The chain is built from TRBV5-1 and TRBJ1-1; D is uncertain. This CDR3 has 15 amino acids. Trimming left V 4 bases short and J 0 bases short, with 13 bases between. From germline, CDR1 is SGHRS and CDR2 YFSETQ. CDR3 nucleotide sequence: TGCGCCAGCAGCCCCTCCCCCAGGATGAACACTGAAGCTTTCTTT. It yields the protein CASSPSPRMNTEAFF.

The chain joins TRBV19 to TRBJ1-5; D not certain. The CDR3 is made up of 15 amino acids. Germline V CDR1 and CDR2: LNHDA, SQIVND (reference sequence). The V and J ends lost 3 bases and 2 bases respectively, with 11 bases between them. The CDR3 DNA sequence: TGTGCCAGTAGTATTATCGGAGGAGGCAATCAGCCCCAGCATTTT. Translated: CASSIIGGGNQPQHF.

The chain links TRBV24-1 to TRBJ2-7; TRBD2 might be the D (5 bases). The germline gives CDR1 KGHDR, CDR2 SFDVKD. The CDR3 totals 15 residues. Trimming removed 4 bases at V and 3 bases at J, with 15 bases between. CDR3 amino acids: CATSESRGYDYEQYF. As DNA, the CDR3 is TGTGCCACCAGTGAATCCCGGGGTTACGACTACGAGCAGTACTTC.

The V gene is TRBV7-6, the J gene TRBJ2-1; 9 bases match TRBD2. V shed 3 bases, J shed 8 bases, and the junction held 8 bases outside the gene matches. Germline assignment: CDR1 SGHVS and CDR2 FNYEAQ. This CDR3 has 15 residues. CDR3 coding DNA: TGTGCCAGCAGCTTTTCTAGCGGGGCCTGGGATGAGCAGTTCTTC. Its protein is CASSFSSGAWDEQFF.

The genes are TRBV5-4 and TRBJ2-6; D gene unclear. CDR1 is SGHNT and CDR2 is YYREEE in the germline V gene (reference sequence). Trimming took off 2 bases at V and 2 bases at J, with 8 bases between the two ends. This CDR3 spans 15 amino acids. CDR3 sequence reads: CASSFLGAGANVLTF. CDR3 in DNA: TGTGCCAGCAGCTTCCTGGGCGCTGGGGCCAACGTCCTGACTTTC. The full variable domain, completed using reference TRBV5-4 and TRBJ2-6, is ETGVTQSPTHLIKTRGQQVTLRCSSQSGHNTVSWYQQALGQGPQFIFQYYREEENGRGNFPPRFSGLQFPNYSSELNVNALELDDSALYLCASSFLGAGANVLTFGAGSRLTVL.

The rearrangement uses TRBV19 and TRBJ2-3; tentatively, D is TRBD2 (5 bases). V lost 9 bases, J lost 4 bases, and 11 bases lay in between. The length of the CDR3 is 12 residues. Germline V gives CDR1 LNHDA, CDR2 SQIVND (reference sequence). The DNA of the CDR3 is TGTGCCAGCCCCCGGGGATCAGATACGCAGTATTTT. Translation: CASPRGSDTQYF.

The CDR3 DNA is TGTGCCAGTAGTATGAGCGGCCGGGGGGACGAGCAGTTCTTC. Protein: CASSMSGRGDEQFF. The rearrangement uses TRBV19 and TRBJ2-1; 7 bases agree with TRBD2. Germline values: CDR1 LNHDA, CDR2 SQIVND (reference sequence). The CDR3 sequence is 14 residues long. Trimming removed 3 bases from V and 10 bases from J; junction bases left unmatched: 9.

This rearrangement joins TRBV6-1 to TRBJ2-5; 11 bases agree with TRBD2. Germline assignment: CDR1 MNHNS and CDR2 SASEGT. V was clipped by 2 bases and J by 5 bases; unmatched bases: 10. This CDR3 has 17 amino acids. CDR3 DNA sequence: TGTGCCAGCAGTGAATTCGAACTAGCGGGAGTAGGGGAGACCCAGTACTTC. Residues: CASSEFELAGVGETQYF.

The J gene is TRBJ1-1, the V gene TRBV5-1; D is undetermined. Trimming took 2 bases from V and 3 from J, leaving 14 bases between them. This CDR3 comprises 15 residues. Germline CDR1 SGHRS, CDR2 YFSETQ. CDR3 residues: CASSLGFLGDTEAFF. In DNA form, the CDR3 reads TGCGCCAGCAGCTTAGGTTTTCTAGGCGACACTGAAGCTTTCTTT.

The V gene is TRBV14, the J gene TRBJ1-1; D gene unclear. The V gene's germline CDR1 is SGHDN and CDR2 FVKESK. This CDR3 has 13 residues. V gave up 6 bases and J gave up 1 base, with 9 bases separating them. CDR3 sequence (DNA): TGTGCCAGCAGACCTACCGGGAACACTGAAGCTTTCTTT. Protein product: CASRPTGNTEAFF. The full variable domain, its missing parts supplied by reference TRBV14 and TRBJ1-1, is EAGVTQFPSHSVIEKGQTVTLRCDPISGHDNLYWYRRVMGKEIKFLLHFVKESKQDESGMPNNRFLAERTGGTYSTLKVQPAELEDSGVYFCASRPTGNTEAFFGQGTRLTVV.

This chain's CDR3 is CASSQTSGLHNTEAFF. CDR3 DNA sequence: TGTGCCAGCAGCCAGACGTCGGGACTGCACAACACTGAAGCTTTCTTT. The V call is TRBV6-6, the J call TRBJ1-1; D is perhaps TRBD1 (5 bases). In germline, CDR1 is MNHNY, CDR2 SVGAGI (reference sequence). With 6 bases removed from V and 2 bases from J, the gap between germline ends came to 19 bases. This CDR3 comprises 16 residues.

This clone was seen only a few times. This rearrangement joins TRBV19 to TRBJ2-2; the D gene is possibly TRBD2 (6 bases). This CDR3 spans 14 amino acids. V was pared by 10 bases and J by 1 base, with 13 bases between. CDR1 is LNHDA, CDR2 SQIVND, per germline (reference sequence). The CDR3 sequence is CATTRDWNTGELFF. The CDR3 DNA is TGTGCCACCACCAGGGACTGGAACACCGGGGAGCTGTTTTTT.

This clone was counted a single time. This chain links TRBV28 with TRBJ2-2; 8 bases agree with TRBD1. The CDR3 covers 14 residues. V shed 7 bases, J shed 7 bases, and the junction held 8 bases outside the gene matches. CDR1 and CDR2 from the germline V gene are MDHEN and SYDVKM. The CDR3: CASNPDRVNGELFF. CDR3 DNA sequence: TGTGCCAGCAACCCGGACAGGGTGAACGGGGAGCTGTTTTTT. Complete variable domain (other parts from reference TRBV28 and TRBJ2-2): DVKVTQSSRYLVKRTGEKVFLECVQDMDHENMFWYRQDPGLGLRLIYFSYDVKMKEKGDIPEGYSVSREKKERFSLILESASTNQTSMYLCASNPDRVNGELFFGEGSRLTVL.

The rearrangement joins TRBV29-1 to TRBJ2-1; 11 positions match TRBD2. The CDR3 extends over 15 amino acids. The junction had 5 bases not matched to a gene; V was cut back by 0 bases and J by 7 bases. Germline CDR1 SQVTM, CDR2 ANQGSEA. The CDR3 region is CSVEEPTSGSNEQFF. The CDR3 region has the DNA TGCAGCGTTGAAGAACCCACTAGCGGGAGTAATGAGCAGTTCTTC.

V usage is TRBV2 and J usage is TRBJ2-7, with D perhaps TRBD2 (6 bases). The CDR3 extends over 15 amino acids. The germline V and J ends were trimmed by 6 bases and 9 bases, with 24 bases remaining between them. Germline-derived CDR1 and CDR2 are SNHLY and FYNNEI. CDR3 loop: CASREGGTSLSAQYF. CDR3 DNA: TGTGCCAGCAGAGAGGGTGGGACTTCCCTCTCCGCGCAGTACTTC.

The CDR3 region has the DNA TGTGCCAGCAGTGAAAGTGGCCAGGGAGCTTTCTTT. Translating it yields CASSESGQGAFF. The chain has TRBV2 and TRBJ1-1; tentative D call: TRBD1 (5 bases). Germline CDR1 is SNHLY and CDR2 is FYNNEI. V was clipped by 2 bases and J by 10 bases, with 11 bases between them. CDR3 length: 12 amino acids.

The rearrangement uses TRBV2 and TRBJ1-1; tentatively, D is TRBD1 (5 bases). This CDR3 spans 14 amino acids. The germline gives CDR1 SNHLY, CDR2 FYNNEI. V was trimmed by 4 bases and J by 4 bases, leaving 13 bases between them. The chain's CDR3 is CASSVSAGFTEAFF. The CDR3 DNA reads TGTGCCAGCAGTGTTTCAGCAGGGTTCACTGAAGCTTTCTTT.

DNA for the CDR3: TGTGCCAGCAGCCAAGATATTGTGAGGGGGGAGACCCAGTACTTC. Translated: CASSQDIVRGETQYF. The gene calls are TRBV3-1 (or the pseudogene TRBV3-2) and TRBJ2-5; D might be TRBD1 (6 bases). The CDR3 length is 15 residues. Deletions cut 0 bases from V and 5 bases from J, with 13 bases between. In germline, CDR1 is LGHDT, CDR2 YNNKEL (reference sequence).

The chain uses TRBV9 and TRBJ2-6; 9 bases agree with TRBD1. Losses at the gene ends were 4 bases for V and 0 bases for J; bases not matched to a gene: 11. There are 19 residues in the CDR3. Germline lookup yields CDR1 SGDLS and CDR2 YYNGEE. The CDR3 region is CASSSSVGQGISGANVLTF. In DNA form, the CDR3 reads TGTGCCAGCAGCTCCTCTGTGGGACAGGGTATCTCTGGGGCCAACGTCCTGACTTTC.

The V call is TRBV30, the J call TRBJ2-7; TRBD1 matches at 8 bases. This CDR3 is 13 amino acids long. Per germline, CDR1 GTSNPN and CDR2 SVGIG (reference sequence). J was trimmed by 2 bases and V by 5 bases; bases with no gene match: 5. For the CDR3, the DNA is TGTGCCTGGGCTACGGGACAGGCCTACGAGCAGTACTTC. Translated: CAWATGQAYEQYF.

This rearrangement joins TRBV30 to TRBJ2-3, with 7 bases that match TRBD2. V dropped 2 bases and J dropped 8; count of bases not matched to a gene: 13. This CDR3 is 15 amino acids long. Germline loops: CDR1 GTSNPN, CDR2 SVGIG (reference sequence). The CDR3 bases are TGTGCCTGGAGTCCTAGCGGCCCCCGCCCCGGTACGCAGTATTTT. Translation: CAWSPSGPRPGTQYF.